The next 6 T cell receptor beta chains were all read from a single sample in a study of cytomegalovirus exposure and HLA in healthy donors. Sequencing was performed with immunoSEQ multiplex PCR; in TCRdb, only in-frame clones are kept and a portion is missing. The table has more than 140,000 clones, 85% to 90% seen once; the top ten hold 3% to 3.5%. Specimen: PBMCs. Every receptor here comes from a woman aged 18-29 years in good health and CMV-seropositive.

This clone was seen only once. DNA of the CDR3: TGCGCCAGCAGTTCGGGACTAGTCGGCACAGATACGCAGTATTTT. Its translation: CASSSGLVGTDTQYF. This chain uses TRBV10-1 with TRBJ2-3, with 8 positions matching TRBD2. CDR3 size: 15 residues. Losses at the gene ends were 5 bases for V and 1 base for J; bases not matched to a gene: 5. Germline V lookup: CDR1 WNHNN, CDR2 SYGVQD (reference sequence).

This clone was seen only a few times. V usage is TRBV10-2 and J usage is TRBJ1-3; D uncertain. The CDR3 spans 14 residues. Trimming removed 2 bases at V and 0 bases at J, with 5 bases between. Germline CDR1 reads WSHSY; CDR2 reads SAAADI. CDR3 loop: CASSEGSSGNTIYF. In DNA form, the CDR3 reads TGCGCCAGCAGTGAGGGGAGCTCTGGAAACACCATATATTTT.

The DNA of the CDR3 is TGTGCCTGGAGTCAACAGGGTGGAGAGCAGTACTTC. It yields the protein CAWSQQGGEQYF. The V and J genes are TRBV30 and TRBJ2-7, with D perhaps TRBD1 (6 bases). V lost 2 bases and J lost 7, with 12 bases in between. The CDR3 loop spans 12 amino acids. Germline CDR1 reads GTSNPN; CDR2 reads SVGIG (reference sequence).

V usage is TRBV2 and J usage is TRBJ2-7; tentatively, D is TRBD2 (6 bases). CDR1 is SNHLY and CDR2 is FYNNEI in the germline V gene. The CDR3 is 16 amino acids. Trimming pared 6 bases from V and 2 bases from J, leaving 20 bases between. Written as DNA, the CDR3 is TGTGCCAGCAGCCGCGTGGGGGAGGTAGGGCCCTACGAGCAGTACTTC. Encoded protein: CASSRVGEVGPYEQYF. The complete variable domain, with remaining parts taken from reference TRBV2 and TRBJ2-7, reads EPEVTQTPSHQVTQMGQEVILRCVPISNHLYFYWYRQILGQKVEFLVSFYNNEISEKSEIFDDQFSVERPDGSNFTLKIRSTKLEDSAMYFCASSRVGEVGPYEQYFGPGTRLTVT.

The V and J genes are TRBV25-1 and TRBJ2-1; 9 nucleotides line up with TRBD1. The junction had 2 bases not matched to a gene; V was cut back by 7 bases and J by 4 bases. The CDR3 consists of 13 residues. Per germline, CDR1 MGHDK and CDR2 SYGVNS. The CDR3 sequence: CASNGQGYNEQFF. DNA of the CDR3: TGTGCCAGCAACGGACAGGGGTACAATGAGCAGTTCTTC.

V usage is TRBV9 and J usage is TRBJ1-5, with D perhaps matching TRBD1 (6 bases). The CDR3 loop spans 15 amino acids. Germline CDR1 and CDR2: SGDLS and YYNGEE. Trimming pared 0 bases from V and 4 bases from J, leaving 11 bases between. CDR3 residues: CASSVAPGVNQPQHF. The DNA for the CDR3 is TGTGCCAGCAGCGTAGCTCCAGGGGTAAATCAGCCCCAGCATTTT.